This TCR beta chain was documented in a study of T cells expressing NK-cell markers. Study background: Serological testing identified seven of the eight sequenced donors as HCMV-seropositive and one as seronegative.

TCRdb reprocessed the 5' RACE reads, keeping one entry per CDR3 protein, no DNA. With more than 250,000 distinct CDR3 sequences in the sample, the ten largest clones hold about 0.4%. The study's findings and limits: These clonotypes also led the CD3+CD56-NKG2C+ fraction in several donors.

About this clonotype: Its target is not known.

The CDR3 totals 14 residues. Germline V gene data show CDR1 as LNHNV and CDR2 as YYDKDF (reference sequence). The chain couples TRBV15 to TRBJ1-1. The sample was blood T cells: a sorted CD56 or NKG2C T cell subset, CD4+ or CD8+ T cells, or bulk PBMC T cells (not recorded which). The source of this sequence is a man between 18 and 35 years old in good health. CDR3 protein: CATSRDLLGRVAFF.